What follows are 32 T cell receptor beta chains derived from one specimen sequenced in a study of blood T cell repertoires in COVID-19. Using immunoSEQ multiplex PCR, the repertoire was profiled, and TCRdb retains in-frame clones only, with some absent. The table includes approximately 150,000 clones, 70% to 85% detected once. The sequencing sample was made of PBMCs or T cells enriched from blood (not recorded which). These receptors came from a man aged 50-59 years who had recovered from COVID-19.

The chain employs TRBV6-5 and TRBJ2-3, with D tentatively TRBD2 (6 bases). CDR3 length equals 15 residues. Trimming cost V 5 bases and J 2 bases, with 14 bases left between them. Looked up from germline, CDR1 is MNHEY and CDR2 is SVGAGI. The CDR3 DNA reads TGTGCCAGCAGTCCGGGACTGGCTACCACAGATACGCAGTATTTT. Protein: CASSPGLATTDTQYF.

This chain connects TRBV3-1 (or the pseudogene TRBV3-2) to TRBJ1-1; D uncertain. CDR1 and CDR2 from the germline V gene are LGHDT and YNNKEL (reference sequence). The CDR3 extends over 12 amino acids. Deletions cut 2 bases from V and 7 bases from J, with 8 bases between. This CDR3 reads CASSQPASEAFF. The DNA for the CDR3 is TGTGCCAGCAGCCAACCCGCGAGTGAAGCTTTCTTT.

The chain combines TRBV28 with TRBJ2-1, with 8 bases matching TRBD2. CDR1 is MDHEN, CDR2 SYDVKM, per germline. V trimming: 5 bases; J trimming: 9 bases; junction bases outside the gene matches: 6. The CDR3 length is 13 residues. The CDR3 reads CASSGPGLGEQFF. Here the CDR3 DNA reads TGTGCCAGCAGTGGGCCGGGACTAGGTGAGCAGTTCTTC.

This clone has just one count. The chain links TRBV5-4 to TRBJ2-2, with D perhaps TRBD1 (6 bases). V was pared by 4 bases and J by 2 bases, with 15 bases between. Germline V gene sequence: CDR1 SGHNT, CDR2 YYREEE (reference sequence). This CDR3 has 16 amino acids. This CDR3 is CASSHSGTSNTGELFF. In DNA, the CDR3 is TGTGCCAGCAGCCACTCCGGGACATCCAACACCGGGGAGCTGTTTTTT.

This clone was recorded once. Other DNA sequences in this specimen translate into the identical CDR3. The gene calls are TRBV3-1 (or the pseudogene TRBV3-2) and TRBJ2-3; 10 bases agree with TRBD2. Germline trimming cut 5 bases from V and 2 bases from J; bases unmatched to any gene: 4. Germline-derived CDR1 and CDR2 are LGHDT and YNNKEL (reference sequence). The CDR3 runs 15 residues. The CDR3 coding sequence is TGTGCCAGCAGCACCCTAGCGGGGGCCACAGATACGCAGTATTTT. Its protein is CASSTLAGATDTQYF.

The chain recombines TRBV19 with TRBJ1-2; no clear D gene. The CDR3 sequence is 14 residues long. Germline lookup yields CDR1 LNHDA and CDR2 SQIVND (reference sequence). Trimming removed 3 bases from V and 2 bases from J, with 10 bases in between. CDR3 amino acids: CASSMASGNYGYTF. CDR3 nucleotide sequence: TGTGCCAGTAGTATGGCCTCCGGGAACTATGGCTACACCTTC.

V is TRBV28 and J is TRBJ1-5; weak D call: TRBD1 (6 bases). The CDR3 covers 12 residues. Germline CDR1 is MDHEN and CDR2 is SYDVKM. V gave up 6 bases and J gave up 9 bases, with 12 bases separating them. In DNA, the CDR3 is TGTGCCAGCAGCCTGAGGGGGGGGCCCCAGCATTTT. Encoded protein: CASSLRGGPQHF.

The chain couples TRBV5-5 to TRBJ1-5, with 10 bases identical to TRBD1. The CDR3 length is 16 residues. V shed 4 bases, J shed 3 bases, and the junction held 7 bases outside the gene matches. Germline V gene lookup returns CDR1 SGHKS and CDR2 YYEKEE (reference sequence). As DNA, the CDR3 is TGTGCCAGCAGCACCGGGACAGGGGCCAACAATCAGCCCCAGCATTTT. It yields the protein CASSTGTGANNQPQHF.

The rearrangement joins TRBV19 to TRBJ1-6; 7 nucleotides agree with TRBD1. Germline CDR1 reads LNHDA; CDR2 reads SQIVND (reference sequence). V trimming: 5 bases; J trimming: 6 bases; junction bases outside the gene matches: 4. The CDR3 is made up of 14 amino acids. The CDR3 DNA reads as TGTGCCAGTAGTGTGGGACAGACTAATTCACCCCTCCACTTT. This sequence encodes CASSVGQTNSPLHF.

This clone appeared a single time. V is TRBV18 and J is TRBJ2-7; weak D call: TRBD2 (6 bases). Trimming left V 0 bases short and J 1 base short, with 7 bases between. The length of the CDR3 is 14 residues. Germline V gives CDR1 KGHSH, CDR2 LQKENI. The CDR3 DNA reads as TGTGCCAGCTCACCACCGGGGGGATCCTACGAGCAGTACTTC. It specifies CASSPPGGSYEQYF.

This clone was seen just once. J is TRBJ1-1 and V is TRBV4-2; perhaps TRBD1 as D (5 bases). V lost 1 base and J lost 1, with 10 bases in between. The germline gives CDR1 LGHNA, CDR2 YNFKEQ. The CDR3 covers 15 residues. The CDR3 region is CASSQGPGSNTEAFF. The CDR3 DNA is TGTGCCAGCAGCCAAGGTCCAGGGTCGAACACTGAAGCTTTCTTT.

The V gene is TRBV28, the J gene TRBJ1-1, with D possibly TRBD1 on 5 matching bases. The CDR3 spans 15 residues. V shed 1 base and J shed 0 bases, with 9 bases lying between them. CDR1 and CDR2 (germline): MDHEN, SYDVKM. The CDR3 nucleotides read TGTGCCAGCAGTTTATTCCGCAGGGTGAACACTGAAGCTTTCTTT. Amino acids: CASSLFRRVNTEAFF.

This clone occurred a few times. The chain couples TRBV28 to TRBJ1-5; D unresolved. Trimming left V 6 bases short and J 0 bases short, with 15 bases between. CDR3 length: 16 residues. Germline lookup yields CDR1 MDHEN and CDR2 SYDVKM. As DNA, the CDR3 is TGTGCCAGCAGGCCGGCGGGGAGTTATAGCAATCAGCCCCAGCATTTT. Encoded protein: CASRPAGSYSNQPQHF.

The V gene is TRBV19, the J gene TRBJ1-4; no firm D call. This CDR3 comprises 15 residues. V lost 4 bases and J lost 7, with 16 bases in between. The germline gives CDR1 LNHDA, CDR2 SQIVND (reference sequence). The CDR3 loop reads CASSTIEARGEKLFF. The CDR3 coding sequence is TGTGCCAGTAGTACCATAGAGGCCCGAGGTGAAAAACTGTTTTTT.

As DNA, the CDR3 is TGTGCCAGCAGCATAGACAGGGCCCTTAACTATGGCTACACCTTC. Protein sequence: CASSIDRALNYGYTF. The V and J genes are TRBV5-6 and TRBJ1-2, with 7 positions matching TRBD1. V trimming: 4 bases; J trimming: 1 base; junction bases outside the gene matches: 7. Germline CDR1 SGHDT, CDR2 YYEEEE. This CDR3 comprises 15 residues.

The chain employs TRBV12-3 or TRBV12-4 and TRBJ1-3; D gene uncertain. Between the trimmed V and J ends, which lost 7 bases and 5 bases, there was a span of 6 bases. CDR3 length: 11 residues. DNA for the CDR3: TGTGCCAGCACCATTCGAAACACCATATATTTT. Its protein product is CASTIRNTIYF.

The V gene is TRBV6-1, the J gene TRBJ2-7; D remains ambiguous. The CDR3 extends over 19 amino acids. Germline CDR1 is MNHNS and CDR2 is SASEGT. The germline V and J ends were trimmed by 2 bases and 0 bases, with 23 bases remaining between them. The CDR3, as DNA: TGTGCCAGCAGTGAAACTGTGGCTAGGAGTCTTAGGAGCTCCTACGAGCAGTACTTC. Translation: CASSETVARSLRSSYEQYF.

V and J are TRBV4-2 and TRBJ1-1, with D possibly being TRBD1 (5 bases). Deletions cut 6 bases from V and 0 bases from J, with 14 bases between. The length of the CDR3 is 15 residues. The germline V gene has CDR1 LGHNA and CDR2 YNFKEQ. In DNA, the CDR3 is TGTGCCAGCAGGCCCAATCCAGGGATGAACACTGAAGCTTTCTTT. Protein: CASRPNPGMNTEAFF.

This chain links TRBV7-6 with TRBJ2-6; 7 bases map to TRBD1. CDR1 and CDR2 (germline): SGHVS, FNYEAQ. The CDR3 has 20 residues. V dropped 1 base and J dropped 1; count of bases not matched to a gene: 13. DNA of the CDR3: TGTGCCAGCAGCTTAGAGCCCAGTTTTGGGACAGTGTCTGGGGCCAACGTCCTGACTTTC. Translation: CASSLEPSFGTVSGANVLTF.

J is TRBJ1-4 and V is TRBV14; the D is unclear. This CDR3 is built from 16 residues. The germline gives CDR1 SGHDN, CDR2 FVKESK. V was pared by 4 bases and J by 2 bases, with 14 bases between. This CDR3 is CASSPRRVGTNEKLFF. The CDR3 coding sequence is TGTGCCAGCAGCCCAAGGAGGGTTGGCACTAATGAAAAACTGTTTTTT.

This rearrangement joins TRBV6-5 to TRBJ2-2, with D unclear. The V end lost 2 bases, the J end lost 0 bases, and 10 bases lay between the germline ends. The CDR3 runs 16 residues. Germline assignment: CDR1 MNHEY and CDR2 SVGAGI. CDR3 in DNA: TGTGCCAGCAGTTACGGGCAGAGCTCGAACACCGGGGAGCTGTTTTTT. It yields the protein CASSYGQSSNTGELFF.

V gene TRBV20-1 combines with J gene TRBJ1-6; D is uncertain. The CDR3 sequence is 14 residues long. Germline V lookup: CDR1 DFQATT, CDR2 SNEGSKA (reference sequence). Trimming stripped 3 bases from V and 3 bases from J, with 9 bases between. Here the CDR3 reads CSASFRHYNSPLHF. The CDR3 nucleotides are TGCAGTGCTAGTTTCAGGCACTATAATTCACCCCTCCACTTT.

The chain has TRBV28 and TRBJ2-1; the D is unclear. The V and J ends lost 6 bases and 2 bases respectively, with 14 bases between them. The CDR3 has 15 residues. Germline assignment: CDR1 MDHEN and CDR2 SYDVKM. CDR3 region: CASSLPSRTYNEQFF. The DNA for the CDR3 is TGTGCCAGCAGCCTGCCCTCCAGGACCTACAATGAGCAGTTCTTC. The full variable domain, in which reference TRBV28 and TRBJ2-1 provide the parts outside the CDR3, is DVKVTQSSRYLVKRTGEKVFLECVQDMDHENMFWYRQDPGLGLRLIYFSYDVKMKEKGDIPEGYSVSREKKERFSLILESASTNQTSMYLCASSLPSRTYNEQFFGPGTRLTVL.

The chain uses TRBV24-1 and TRBJ1-3, with D possibly matching TRBD1 (5 bases). CDR1 and CDR2 (germline): KGHDR, SFDVKD. This CDR3 is built from 15 residues. V lost 3 bases and J lost 6, with 14 bases in between. The CDR3 DNA sequence: TGTGCCACCAGTGATCCGAAGGGGCAGTCAAACACCATATATTTT. The encoded protein is CATSDPKGQSNTIYF.

The V call is TRBV30, the J call TRBJ1-5; 7 nucleotides match TRBD1. From germline, CDR1 is GTSNPN and CDR2 SVGIG (reference sequence). V shed 1 base and J 4 bases; nucleotides not matched to a gene: 4. The CDR3 has 14 amino acids. In DNA form, the CDR3 reads TGTGCCTGGAGTGCCGGGACAGATAATCAGCCCCAGCATTTT. It specifies CAWSAGTDNQPQHF.

This chain uses TRBV9 with TRBJ2-5, with D possibly TRBD2 on 6 matching bases. Germline CDR1 is SGDLS and CDR2 is YYNGEE. V was trimmed by 4 bases and J by 6 bases, leaving 19 bases between them. CDR3 length: 15 residues. The CDR3 protein is CASSPHSGTPKTQYF. In DNA form, the CDR3 reads TGTGCCAGCAGCCCCCACTCCGGGACTCCTAAGACCCAGTACTTC.

This chain uses TRBV7-2 with TRBJ2-1; the match to TRBD2 covers 12 bases. The germline CDR1 and CDR2 sequences are SGHTA and FQGNSA. The CDR3 has 15 residues. V gave up 3 bases and J gave up 9 bases; unmatched junction bases: 6. The CDR3 DNA follows: TGTGCCAGCAGCTTCGCTAGCGGGGGGGTGAGTGAGCAGTTCTTC. This translates into CASSFASGGVSEQFF.

This clone has just one count. The rearrangement uses TRBV6-6 and TRBJ1-2, with D unclear. Per the germline V gene, CDR1 is MNHNY and CDR2 is SVGAGI (reference sequence). The CDR3 runs 12 residues. Between the trimmed V and J ends, which lost 10 bases and 3 bases, there was a span of 12 bases. The CDR3 sequence: CATSRRDYGYTF. DNA for the CDR3: TGTGCCACCTCACGTCGGGACTATGGCTACACCTTC.

This clone was observed once. The chain uses TRBV2 and TRBJ2-7; D perhaps matches TRBD1 (5 bases). V lost 0 bases to trimming and J lost 5 bases, with 11 bases between them. This CDR3 comprises 14 residues. Per the germline V gene, CDR1 is SNHLY and CDR2 is FYNNEI. This CDR3 reads CASSEAGVRDEQYF. The CDR3 DNA reads TGTGCCAGCAGTGAAGCAGGGGTTCGCGACGAGCAGTACTTC.

The chain couples TRBV30 to TRBJ1-1; unclear D gene. The CDR3 is made up of 15 amino acids. V lost 0 bases and J 5 bases, leaving 16 bases between the germline ends. Germline assignment: CDR1 GTSNPN and CDR2 SVGIG (reference sequence). The CDR3 spells CAWSVRPFGGTEAFF. The CDR3 coding sequence is TGTGCCTGGAGTGTACGTCCCTTCGGAGGGACTGAAGCTTTCTTT.

This clone has a single count. The gene calls are TRBV9 and TRBJ2-5; 9 nucleotides agree with TRBD1. The length of the CDR3 is 13 residues. The germline V gene has CDR1 SGDLS and CDR2 YYNGEE. Trimming at V came to 4 bases and at J to 5 bases, leaving 3 bases not matched to a gene. CDR3 in amino acids: CASSKQGAETQYF. CDR3 nucleotides: TGTGCCAGCAGCAAACAGGGGGCCGAGACCCAGTACTTC.

This clone has a handful of counts. The chain combines TRBV30 with TRBJ1-5; 7 bases are shared with TRBD1. V trimming: 7 bases; J trimming: 5 bases; junction bases outside the gene matches: 5. The CDR3 sequence is 12 residues long. Germline CDR1 is GTSNPN and CDR2 is SVGIG (reference sequence). The CDR3 DNA is TGTGCCTATAAGACAGGGCATCAGCCCCAGCATTTT. Translation: CAYKTGHQPQHF.